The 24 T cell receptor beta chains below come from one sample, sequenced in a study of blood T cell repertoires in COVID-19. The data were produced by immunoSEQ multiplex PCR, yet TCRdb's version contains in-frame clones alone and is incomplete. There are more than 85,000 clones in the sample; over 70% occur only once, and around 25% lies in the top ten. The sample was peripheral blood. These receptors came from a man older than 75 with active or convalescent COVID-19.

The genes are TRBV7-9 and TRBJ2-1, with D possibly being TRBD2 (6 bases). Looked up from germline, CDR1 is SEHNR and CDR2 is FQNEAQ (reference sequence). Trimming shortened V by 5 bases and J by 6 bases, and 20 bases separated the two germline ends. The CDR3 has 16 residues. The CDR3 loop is CASSPSGLVDSNEQFF. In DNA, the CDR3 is TGTGCCAGCAGCCCCTCGGGACTGGTAGATTCCAATGAGCAGTTCTTC.

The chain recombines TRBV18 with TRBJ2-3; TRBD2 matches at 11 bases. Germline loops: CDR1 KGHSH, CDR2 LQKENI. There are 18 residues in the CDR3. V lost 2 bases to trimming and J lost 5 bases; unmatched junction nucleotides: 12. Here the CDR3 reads CASSPFVSTSGAGDTQYF. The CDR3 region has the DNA TGTGCCAGCTCACCATTTGTCTCGACTAGCGGGGCCGGAGATACGCAGTATTTT. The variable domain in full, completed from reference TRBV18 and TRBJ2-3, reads NAGVMQNPRHLVRRRGQEARLRCSPMKGHSHVYWYRQLPEEGLKFMVYLQKENIIDESGMPKERFSAEFPKEGPSILRIQQVVRGDSAAYFCASSPFVSTSGAGDTQYFGPGTRLTVL.

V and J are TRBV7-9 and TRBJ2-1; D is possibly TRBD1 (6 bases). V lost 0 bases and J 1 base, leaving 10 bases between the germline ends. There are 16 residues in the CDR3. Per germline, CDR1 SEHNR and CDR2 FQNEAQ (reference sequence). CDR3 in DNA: TGTGCCAGCAGCTTAGCAGGACAGCCATCCTACAATGAGCAGTTCTTC. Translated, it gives CASSLAGQPSYNEQFF. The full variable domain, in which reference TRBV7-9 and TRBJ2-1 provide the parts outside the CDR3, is DTGVSQNPRHKITKRGQNVTFRCDPISEHNRLYWYRQTLGQGPEFLTYFQNEAQLEKSRLLSDRFSAERPKGSFSTLEIQRTEQGDSAMYLCASSLAGQPSYNEQFFGPGTRLTVL.

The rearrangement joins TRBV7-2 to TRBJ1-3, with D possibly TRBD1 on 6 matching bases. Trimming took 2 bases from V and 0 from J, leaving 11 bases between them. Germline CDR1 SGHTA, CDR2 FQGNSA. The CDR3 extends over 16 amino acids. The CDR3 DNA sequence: TGTGCCAGCAGCTTACCAAGGACAGCCTCTGGAAACACCATATATTTT. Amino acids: CASSLPRTASGNTIYF.

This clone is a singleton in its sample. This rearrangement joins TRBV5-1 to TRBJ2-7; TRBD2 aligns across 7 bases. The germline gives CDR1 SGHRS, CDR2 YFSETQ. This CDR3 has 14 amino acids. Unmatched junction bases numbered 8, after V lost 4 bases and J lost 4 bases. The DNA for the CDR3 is TGCGCCAGCAGCCCCCCTGGGGGGGGGTACGAGCAGTACTTC. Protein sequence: CASSPPGGGYEQYF.

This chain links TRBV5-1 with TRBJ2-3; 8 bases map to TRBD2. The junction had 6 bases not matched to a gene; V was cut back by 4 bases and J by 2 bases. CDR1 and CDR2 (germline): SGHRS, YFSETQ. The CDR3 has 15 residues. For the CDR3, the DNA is TGCGCCAGCAGCGACGCGGGGGGCCACACAGATACGCAGTATTTT. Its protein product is CASSDAGGHTDTQYF.

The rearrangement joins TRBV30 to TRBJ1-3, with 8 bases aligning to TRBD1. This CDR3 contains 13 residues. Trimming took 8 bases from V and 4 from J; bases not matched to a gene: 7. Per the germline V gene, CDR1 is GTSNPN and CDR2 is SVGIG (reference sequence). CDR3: CAGHRGGGNTIYF. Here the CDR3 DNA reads TGTGCCGGGCACAGGGGGGGCGGAAACACCATATATTTT.

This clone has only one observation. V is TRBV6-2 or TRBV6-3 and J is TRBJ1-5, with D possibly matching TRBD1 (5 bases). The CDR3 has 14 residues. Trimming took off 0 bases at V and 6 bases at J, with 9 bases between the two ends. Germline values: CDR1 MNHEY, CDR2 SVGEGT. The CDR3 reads CASSYSGGTQPQHF. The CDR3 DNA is TGTGCCAGCAGTTACTCGGGGGGAACTCAGCCCCAGCATTTT.

CDR3 protein: CASSLASTDTQYF. In DNA form, the CDR3 reads TGTGCCAGCAGTCTAGCTAGCACAGATACGCAGTATTTT. V and J are TRBV6-5 and TRBJ2-3; weak D call: TRBD2 (5 bases). Trimming took off 5 bases at V and 0 bases at J, with 6 bases between the two ends. The CDR3 has 13 amino acids. Germline values: CDR1 MNHEY, CDR2 SVGAGI.

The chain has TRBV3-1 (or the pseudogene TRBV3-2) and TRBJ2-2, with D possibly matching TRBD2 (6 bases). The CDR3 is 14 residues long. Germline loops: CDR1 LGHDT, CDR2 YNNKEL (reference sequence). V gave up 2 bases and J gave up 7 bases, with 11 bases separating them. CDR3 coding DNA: TGTGCCAGCAGCCAAAGCGGGTTTGGCGGGGAGCTGTTTTTT. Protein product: CASSQSGFGGELFF.

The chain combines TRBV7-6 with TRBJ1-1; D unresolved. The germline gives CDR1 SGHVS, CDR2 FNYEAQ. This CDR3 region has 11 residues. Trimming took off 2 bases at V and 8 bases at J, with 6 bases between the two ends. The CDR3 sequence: CASSLTGEAFF. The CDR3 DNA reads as TGTGCCAGCAGCTTAACGGGGGAAGCTTTCTTT.

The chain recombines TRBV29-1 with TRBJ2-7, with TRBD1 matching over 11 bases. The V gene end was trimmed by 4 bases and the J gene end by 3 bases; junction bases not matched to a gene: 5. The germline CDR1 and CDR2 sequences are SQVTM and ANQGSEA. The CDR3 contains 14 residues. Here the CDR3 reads CSVGSGTGGYEQYF. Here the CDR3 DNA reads TGCAGCGTTGGTAGTGGGACAGGGGGCTACGAGCAGTACTTC.

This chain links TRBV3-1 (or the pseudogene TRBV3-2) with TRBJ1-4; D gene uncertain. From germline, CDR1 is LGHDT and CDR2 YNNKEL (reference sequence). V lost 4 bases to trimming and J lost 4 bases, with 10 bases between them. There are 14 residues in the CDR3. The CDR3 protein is CASSRRSLNEKLFF. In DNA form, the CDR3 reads TGTGCCAGCAGCCGGAGATCCCTTAATGAAAAACTGTTTTTT.

The CDR3 sequence: CASSLGQGFDEQYF. In nucleotides, the CDR3 is TGCGCCAGCAGCTTGGGACAGGGCTTCGACGAGCAGTACTTC. The V and J genes are TRBV5-1 and TRBJ2-7, with 7 bases lining up with TRBD1. The CDR3 spans 14 residues. The ends lost 0 bases at V and 5 bases at J; junction bases unmatched: 5. Germline CDR1 reads SGHRS; CDR2 reads YFSETQ.

In DNA form, the CDR3 reads TGTGCCAGCAGTGAATGGGGCAGGGAAAATGAGCAGTTCTTC. Amino acid sequence: CASSEWGRENEQFF. The rearrangement joins TRBV6-1 to TRBJ2-1, with a possible D match to TRBD1 (5 bases). Germline values: CDR1 MNHNS, CDR2 SASEGT. Trimming stripped 2 bases from V and 7 bases from J, with 12 bases between. The CDR3 consists of 14 residues.

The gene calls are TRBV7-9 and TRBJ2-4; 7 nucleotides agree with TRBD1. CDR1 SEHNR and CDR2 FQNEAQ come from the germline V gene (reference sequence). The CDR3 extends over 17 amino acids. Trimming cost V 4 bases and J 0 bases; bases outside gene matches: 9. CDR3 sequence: CASSSIYGTVAKNIQYF. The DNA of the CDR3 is TGTGCCAGCAGCTCAATCTACGGGACAGTAGCCAAAAACATTCAGTACTTC.

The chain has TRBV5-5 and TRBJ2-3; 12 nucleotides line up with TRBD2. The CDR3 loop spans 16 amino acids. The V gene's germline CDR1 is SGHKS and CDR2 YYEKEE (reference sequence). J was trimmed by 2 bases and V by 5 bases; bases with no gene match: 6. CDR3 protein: CASRPGLAGYTDTQYF. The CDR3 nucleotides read TGTGCCAGCAGACCCGGACTAGCGGGATACACAGATACGCAGTATTTT.

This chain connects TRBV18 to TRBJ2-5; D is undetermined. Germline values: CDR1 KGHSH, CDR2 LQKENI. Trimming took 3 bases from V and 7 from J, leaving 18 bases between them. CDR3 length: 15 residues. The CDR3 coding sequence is TGTGCCAGCTCACCCCGGGTTTTAGAAGCGACGACCCAGTACTTC. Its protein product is CASSPRVLEATTQYF.

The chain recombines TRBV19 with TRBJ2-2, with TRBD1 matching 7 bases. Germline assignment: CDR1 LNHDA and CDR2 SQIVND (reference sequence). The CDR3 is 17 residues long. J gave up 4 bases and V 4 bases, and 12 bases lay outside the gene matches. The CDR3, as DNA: TGTGCCAGTAGTACAGGGGACAGCCGGGCAGGCACCGGGGAGCTGTTTTTT. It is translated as CASSTGDSRAGTGELFF.

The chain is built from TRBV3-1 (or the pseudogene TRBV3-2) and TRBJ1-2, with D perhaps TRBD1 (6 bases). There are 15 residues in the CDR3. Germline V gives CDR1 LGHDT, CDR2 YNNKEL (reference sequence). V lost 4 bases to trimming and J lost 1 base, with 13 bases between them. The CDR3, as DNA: TGTGCCAGCAGCCCGTGGCGGGGGCTTAACTATGGCTACACCTTC. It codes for CASSPWRGLNYGYTF.

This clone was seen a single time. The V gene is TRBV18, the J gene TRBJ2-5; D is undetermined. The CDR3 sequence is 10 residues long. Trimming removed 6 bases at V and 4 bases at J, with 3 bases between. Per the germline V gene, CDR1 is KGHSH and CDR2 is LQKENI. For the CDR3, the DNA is TGTGCCAGCTCCGGAGAGACCCAGTACTTC. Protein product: CASSGETQYF.

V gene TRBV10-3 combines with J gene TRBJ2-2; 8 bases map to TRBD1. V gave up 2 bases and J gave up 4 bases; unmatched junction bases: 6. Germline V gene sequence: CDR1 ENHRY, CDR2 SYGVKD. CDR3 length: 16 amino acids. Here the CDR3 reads CAISEDRGKGTGELFF. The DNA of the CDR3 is TGTGCCATCAGTGAGGACAGGGGTAAAGGCACCGGGGAGCTGTTTTTT.

CDR3 coding DNA: TGCAGCGTTCGCAGGGTAGGGGCCGGGGAGCTGTTTTTT. The encoded protein is CSVRRVGAGELFF. V usage is TRBV29-1 and J usage is TRBJ2-2, with D maybe TRBD1 (5 bases). This CDR3 has 13 amino acids. V lost 5 bases and J lost 6, with 13 bases in between. Germline V gene data show CDR1 as SQVTM and CDR2 as ANQGSEA.

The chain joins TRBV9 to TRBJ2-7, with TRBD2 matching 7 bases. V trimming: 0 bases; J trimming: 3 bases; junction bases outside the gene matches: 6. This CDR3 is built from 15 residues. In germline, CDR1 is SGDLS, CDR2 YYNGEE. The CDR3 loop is CASSVGNTGGYEQYF. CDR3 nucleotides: TGTGCCAGCAGCGTAGGAAATACGGGGGGCTACGAGCAGTACTTC.